Following are 25 T cell receptor beta chains from one sample sequenced in a study of regulatory T cells in long-lasting Graves disease. With iRepertoire HTBI primers and Arm-PCR of CDR3 regions, TCR beta libraries were built. TCRdb fed the multiplex PCR reads into MiXCR, producing one record per CDR3 protein. Of under 700,000 distinct CDR3 sequences listed, roughly 15% are singletons. Time point denoted: newly diagnosed GD, antithyroid drugs for less than 3 months. Preparation of the TCR library used RNA extracted from PBMCs. A further study also used this sample, focusing on T cells in Graves' hyperthyroidism and ophthalmopathy.

The input for sequencing was peripheral blood mononuclear cells (PBMCs), taken at new diagnosis, from a patient treated with antithyroid drugs. These receptors were taken from a woman aged 35 to 59 with Graves disease.

This clonotype was seen ten or more times. The gene calls are TRBV9 and TRBJ2-3; D uncertain. The V gene's germline CDR1 is SGDLS and CDR2 YYNGEE. The CDR3 is 14 amino acids. V dropped 0 bases and J dropped 4 bases, with 9 bases sitting between them. The CDR3 is CASSVGSDPDTQYF. The CDR3 DNA follows: TGTGCCAGCAGCGTAGGGAGTGACCCAGATACGCAGTATTTT.

This clonotype was seen many times. The chain couples TRBV7-2 to TRBJ2-1; D perhaps matches TRBD2 (6 bases). Trimming took off 5 bases at V and 3 bases at J, with 11 bases between the two ends. The CDR3 covers 14 residues. The germline CDR1 and CDR2 sequences are SGHTA and FQGNSA. This CDR3 is CASSTGTFYNEQFF. The CDR3, as DNA: TGTGCCAGCAGCACGGGGACTTTCTACAATGAGCAGTTCTTC.

There are a few counts of this clonotype. The V call is TRBV4-1, the J call TRBJ2-1; D is uncertain. V lost 1 base to trimming and J lost 0 bases, with 7 bases between them. The germline V gene encodes CDR1 MGHRA and CDR2 YSYEKL. The CDR3 totals 15 residues. The DNA of the CDR3 is TGCGCCAGCAGCCAAGGGGTGGTCTCCTACAATGAGCAGTTCTTC. It codes for CASSQGVVSYNEQFF.

This chain joins TRBV5-4 and TRBJ2-2; the D is unclear. Germline-derived CDR1 and CDR2 are SGHNT and YYREEE (reference sequence). The length of the CDR3 is 17 residues. V dropped 0 bases and J dropped 1 base, with 13 bases sitting between them. CDR3 in DNA: TGTGCCAGCAGCTTGGACGCGGTAACCTTGAACACCGGGGAGCTGTTTTTT. Protein product: CASSLDAVTLNTGELFF.

This clonotype was detected many times. The gene calls are TRBV13 and TRBJ2-7; D might be TRBD1 or TRBD2, each matching 6 bases. The CDR3 length is 15 residues. Per germline, CDR1 PRHDT and CDR2 FYEKMQ (reference sequence). V was clipped by 5 bases and J by 0 bases, with 14 bases between them. CDR3 in DNA: TGTGCCAGCAGCAGGCACAGGGACTCCTCCTACGAGCAGTACTTC. It codes for CASSRHRDSSYEQYF. Drawing the rest from reference TRBV13 and TRBJ2-7, the complete variable domain is AAGVIQSPRHLIKEKRETATLKCYPIPRHDTVYWYQQGPGQDPQFLISFYEKMQSDKGSIPDRFSAQQFSDYHSELNMSSLELGDSALYFCASSRHRDSSYEQYFGPGTRLTVT.

In its sample, this clonotype was seen a few times. V gene TRBV3-1 combines with J gene TRBJ2-1, with 12 bases identical to TRBD2. CDR1 and CDR2 from the germline V gene are LGHDT and YNNKEL (reference sequence). The CDR3 covers 18 residues. The J segment lost 4 bases and the V segment lost 4 bases, leaving 11 bases of the junction unmatched. CDR3 loop: CASSPGLAGFEGYNEQFF. The CDR3 nucleotides read TGTGCCAGCAGCCCCGGACTAGCGGGGTTTGAGGGTTACAATGAGCAGTTCTTC.

The V call is TRBV7-6, the J call TRBJ1-3, with 9 bases identical to TRBD1. The CDR3 runs 16 residues. V shed 2 bases and J 2 bases; nucleotides not matched to a gene: 4. CDR1 SGHVS and CDR2 FNYEAQ come from the germline V gene. The CDR3 bases are TGTGCCAGCAGCTTACCGTGGGACAGGGCTGGAAACACCATATATTTT. Translated: CASSLPWDRAGNTIYF.

This clonotype has ten or more counts. The chain is built from TRBV20-1 and TRBJ2-7; the D gene could be TRBD1 or TRBD2 (6 bases each). The CDR3 is 13 amino acids. CDR1 and CDR2 (germline): DFQATT, SNEGSKA (reference sequence). V lost 1 base, J lost 7 bases, and 14 bases lay in between. The CDR3 loop is CSARVGGRVEQYF. The CDR3 nucleotides read TGCAGTGCTAGAGTGGGGGGCAGGGTGGAGCAGTACTTC.

A word on this clonotype: This may be a read error, as it is one base from a much larger clone. CDR3 sequence reads: CSTRTSAGAREQYF. CDR3 sequence (DNA): TGCAGTACTCGTACTTCAGCGGGGGCGCGGGAGCAGTACTTC. V usage is TRBV20-1 and J usage is TRBJ2-7, with 8 bases identical to TRBD2. The CDR3 totals 14 residues. Germline-derived CDR1 and CDR2 are DFQATT and SNEGSKA (reference sequence). The V gene end was trimmed by 8 bases and the J gene end by 7 bases; junction bases not matched to a gene: 16.

In this sample, this clonotype turned up a few times. The V call is TRBV5-1, the J call TRBJ2-3; D gene uncertain. Trimming shortened V by 5 bases and J by 2 bases, and 9 bases separated the two germline ends. CDR1 SGHRS and CDR2 YFSETQ come from the germline V gene. The CDR3 contains 13 residues. CDR3 nucleotides: TGCGCCAGCAGGGGCGAGGTCACAGATACGCAGTATTTT. Translating it yields CASRGEVTDTQYF.

The V gene is TRBV2, the J gene TRBJ1-2, with 9 bases matching TRBD1. The ends lost 4 bases at V and 5 bases at J; junction bases unmatched: 8. Germline V gives CDR1 SNHLY, CDR2 FYNNEI. The CDR3 consists of 15 residues. The CDR3 nucleotides are TGTGCCAGCAGTGCCCAACAGGGGGCAAATTATGGCTACACCTTC. Translation gives CASSAQQGANYGYTF.

This clonotype turned up a few times. This chain joins TRBV9 and TRBJ2-5; maybe TRBD2 (6 bases). The CDR3 runs to 12 residues. Per germline, CDR1 SGDLS and CDR2 YYNGEE. The V and J ends lost 4 bases and 7 bases respectively, with 11 bases between them. Here the CDR3 reads CASSQVGGTQYF. The CDR3 DNA sequence: TGTGCCAGCAGCCAGGTGGGAGGGACCCAGTACTTC.

Comment on this clonotype: A clone one base away is much larger, so this may be a read error. The chain links TRBV2 to TRBJ1-6; D may be TRBD1 (6 bases). Germline V gene lookup returns CDR1 SNHLY and CDR2 FYNNEI. V was clipped by 8 bases and J by 6 bases, with 14 bases between them. This CDR3 is 14 amino acids long. CDR3 residues: CASGRGITNSPLHF. The DNA for the CDR3 is TGTGCCAGCGGGAGGGGGATCACTAATTCACCCCTCCACTTT. The complete variable domain, with remaining parts taken from reference TRBV2 and TRBJ1-6, reads EPEVTQTPSHQVTQMGQEVILRCVPISNHLYFYWYRQILGQKVEFLVSFYNNEISEKSEIFDDQFSVERPDGSNFTLKIRSTKLEDSAMYFCASGRGITNSPLHFGNGTRLTVT.

This clonotype was detected many times. This chain connects TRBV2 to TRBJ1-5; possible D gene TRBD1, 6 bases. Trimming shortened V by 7 bases and J by 0 bases, and 25 bases separated the two germline ends. CDR3 length: 19 amino acids. The V gene's germline CDR1 is SNHLY and CDR2 FYNNEI. The CDR3 sequence is CASKLRPWTAFDSNQPQHF. In DNA, the CDR3 is TGTGCCAGCAAATTAAGGCCCTGGACAGCATTTGATAGCAATCAGCCCCAGCATTTT.

This clonotype has just a few counts. The V gene is TRBV5-1, the J gene TRBJ2-3; D is undetermined. Germline V gives CDR1 SGHRS, CDR2 YFSETQ. CDR3 length: 14 amino acids. Trimming stripped 0 bases from V and 4 bases from J, with 9 bases between. CDR3 DNA sequence: TGCGCCAGCAGCTTGGCCAGGCAGGCAGATACGCAGTATTTT. Its translation is CASSLARQADTQYF.

This chain links TRBV7-2 with TRBJ1-6; unclear D gene. This CDR3 contains 16 residues. V lost 2 bases and J lost 0, with 8 bases in between. Germline CDR1 and CDR2: SGHTA and FQGNSA. CDR3 DNA: TGTGCCAGCAGCTTATTCAAGAGCTCCTATAATTCACCCCTCCACTTT. Translating it yields CASSLFKSSYNSPLHF.

This clonotype showed up many times. The gene calls are TRBV7-3 and TRBJ1-1; no firm D call. The V and J ends lost 8 bases and 3 bases respectively, with 13 bases between them. Germline V gives CDR1 SGHTA, CDR2 FQGTGA. CDR3 length: 13 amino acids. DNA of the CDR3: TGTGCCAGCGGTAACACTGTGTACACTGAAGCTTTCTTT. It specifies CASGNTVYTEAFF.

This clonotype came up many times. The gene calls are TRBV12-3 or TRBV12-4 and TRBJ1-5; tentatively, D is TRBD1 (6 bases). This CDR3 has 12 residues. V dropped 1 base and J dropped 11 bases, with 9 bases sitting between them. CDR3 region: CASSLGAGAQHF. DNA of the CDR3: TGTGCCAGCAGTTTAGGGGCAGGGGCCCAGCATTTT.

This chain joins TRBV20-1 and TRBJ1-5; D ambiguous. Between the trimmed V and J ends, which lost 5 bases and 0 bases, there was a span of 8 bases. Germline loops: CDR1 DFQATT, CDR2 SNEGSKA (reference sequence). This CDR3 has 13 amino acids. The CDR3, as DNA: TGCAGTGCTCACCACAGTAGCAATCAGCCCCAGCATTTT. Residues: CSAHHSSNQPQHF.

Concerning this clonotype itself: A single base separates this from a much larger clone, so it may be a read error. The chain joins TRBV11-1 to TRBJ2-5; 10 nucleotides line up with TRBD1. Germline V gene lookup returns CDR1 SGHAT and CDR2 FQDESV (reference sequence). This CDR3 has 16 amino acids. CDR3 region: CASRLRDRGHQETQNF. DNA of the CDR3: TGTGCCAGCAGACTCCGGGACAGGGGCCATCAAGAGACCCAGAACTTC. Supplemented by reference TRBV11-1 and TRBJ2-5, the full variable domain reads EAEVAQSPRYKITEKSQAVAFWCDPISGHATLYWYRQILGQGPELLVQFQDESVVDDSQLPKDRFSAERLKGVDSTLKIQPAELGDSAMYLCASRLRDRGHQETQNFGPGTRLLVL.

On this clonotype: Just one base apart from a much larger clone, this may be a read error. The chain links TRBV18 to TRBJ1-1; the match to TRBD1 covers 7 bases. CDR3 length equals 16 residues. Germline V CDR1 and CDR2: KGHSH, LQKENI. The CDR3 DNA reads TGTGCCAGCTCACCGAGGGACAGCCCTTTCGCCACTGAAGTTTTCTTT. Protein sequence: CASSPRDSPFATEVFF.

Concerning this clonotype itself: Only one base separates this from a far larger clonotype, so it likely reflects a read error. This chain uses TRBV6-2 or TRBV6-3 with TRBJ1-1; D possibly corresponds to TRBD1 (5 bases). The CDR3 sequence is 13 residues long. Germline V CDR1 and CDR2: MNHEY, SVGEGT. The CDR3 DNA reads as TGTGCCAGCGCCGCAGGGTGGATCACTAAAGCTTTCTTT. Translated: CASAAGWITKAFF.

The rearrangement links TRBV19 to TRBJ2-2, with D possibly being TRBD1 (5 bases). CDR3 length equals 15 residues. CDR1 is LNHDA, CDR2 SQIVND, per germline (reference sequence). Trimming stripped 9 bases from V and 5 bases from J, with 19 bases between. CDR3 DNA sequence: TGTGCCAGCTCGACGCTAGGGGCCCAAACCGGGGAGCTGTTTTTT. Translating gives CASSTLGAQTGELFF.

This chain links TRBV11-1 with TRBJ1-1; the D is unclear. Germline assignment: CDR1 SGHAT and CDR2 FQDESV (reference sequence). Trimming shortened V by 2 bases and J by 0 bases, and 13 bases separated the two germline ends. This CDR3 region has 16 residues. CDR3 amino acids: CASSLMSGGLNTEAFF. The CDR3 coding sequence is TGTGCCAGCAGCTTAATGTCAGGTGGATTGAACACTGAAGCTTTCTTT.

The V and J genes are TRBV20-1 and TRBJ2-5; 7 bases match TRBD2. Germline CDR1 and CDR2: DFQATT and SNEGSKA (reference sequence). V dropped 0 bases and J dropped 3; count of bases not matched to a gene: 7. The CDR3 loop spans 15 amino acids. For the CDR3, the DNA is TGCAGTGCTAGAGAGGAAGCGGGGCCCAAAGAGACCCAGTACTTC. Translating it yields CSAREEAGPKETQYF.